The clone carrying this T cell receptor beta chain was seen a handful of times. Antigen unknown. TCRdb independently ran MiXCR on the reads; one entry per CDR3 protein. The table has fewer than 200,000 distinct CDR3 sequences, approximately 9.6% seen once. The data are from a study of T cell repertoires in cytomegalovirus infection. Across the whole study: Both CMV infection and a matching HLA type were indicated by public TCR beta signatures. Study findings and constraints: Carriers of CMV and the relevant HLA type were discriminated by public TCR beta frequency. HLA-C-restricted, CMV-specific TCR beta clonotypes were dominant ex vivo.

V lost 7 bases and J lost 6; bases outside the gene matches: 14. Germline V lookup: CDR1 KGHDR, CDR2 SFDVKD. The CDR3 runs 16 residues. The TCR originated in a human donor in good health (CMV status not recorded). Some clones in this sample may be carry-over from other donors' samples. The source material was PBMCs. This rearrangement joins TRBV24-1 to TRBJ2-3, with 8 nucleotides matching TRBD1. The CDR3 region has the DNA TGTGCCACCAGCCTAACGGGGACAGGAGGAGTGGATACGCAGTATTTT. Protein sequence: CATSLTGTGGVDTQYF.